This T cell receptor beta chain was documented in a study of T cell repertoires in cytomegalovirus infection. On the study more broadly: The study used recently identified HLA-C-restricted and well-studied HLA-B-restricted CMV epitopes.

TCRdb re-called the reads with MiXCR, one entry per CDR3 protein. The table has about 160,000 distinct CDR3 sequences, about 20% seen once. Findings of the study overall: Pooled public TCR beta family frequency picked out CMV carriers with the relevant HLA.

This clonotype was seen only a few times. The target antigen is unknown. This specimen was CD8+ T cells from cultured PBMCs, taken from culture after CMV antigen stimulation. The TCR originated in a human donor in good health (CMV status not recorded). Some clones in this sample may be carry-over from other donors' samples.

The CDR3 is CSASDPRERGITDTQYF. CDR3 DNA: TGCAGTGCTAGCGACCCCAGGGAGCGGGGTATCACAGATACGCAGTATTTT. The rearrangement uses TRBV20-1 and TRBJ2-3; 7 bases map to TRBD2. This CDR3 has 17 residues. Germline V gene data show CDR1 as DFQATT and CDR2 as SNEGSKA (reference sequence). Trimming cost V 3 bases and J 2 bases; bases outside gene matches: 14.